The clone carrying this TCR beta chain was counted ten times or more. Antigen: not known. The sample comes from a study of CD8+CD57+ T cells in acquired aplastic anemia. Study observations and caveats: Patients did not significantly differ from controls in CD8+ Simpson's diversity.

The study profiled TCR beta VDJ and CDR3 using genomic DNA as template. One entry per CDR3 protein results from TCRdb running MiXCR on the reads. Of some 180,000 distinct CDR3 sequences listed, approximately 45% are singletons. Germline V gene lookup returns CDR1 MNHEY and CDR2 SMNVEV (reference sequence). CDR3 size: 12 residues. Unmatched junction bases numbered 1, after V lost 5 bases and J lost 4 bases. Sequenced sample: sorted CD4+, CD8+, or CD8+CD57+ T cells (not recorded which) from PBMCs. The sequence derives from a human donor in good health. The rearrangement uses TRBV27 and TRBJ2-5; 7 positions match TRBD1. DNA for the CDR3: TGTGCCAGCAGTCACAGGGGAGAGACCCAGTACTTC. Amino acids: CASSHRGETQYF.